A single TCR beta chain is shown here with its context. The sample originates from a study of CD8 T cells in Susac syndrome. The CDR3 is 15 amino acids. The V gene lost 4 bases and the J gene lost 7 bases, with 17 bases spanning the gap. The germline CDR1 and CDR2 sequences are MDHEN and SYDVKM. RNA totalling roughly 0.5 to 1 ug underwent reverse transcription with random hexamers. With immunoSEQ multiplex PCR, TCR beta CDR3 was amplified across 54 Vbeta and 13 Jbeta. TCRdb re-called the immunoSEQ multiplex PCR reads through MiXCR, storing one row per CDR3 protein. The table includes 200,000 to 300,000 distinct CDR3 sequences, almost 97% detected once.

This rearrangement joins TRBV28 to TRBJ1-5; D possibly corresponds to TRBD1 (5 bases). Sequencing was performed on CD4+ T cells from PBMCs. The sequence came from a human donor with Susac syndrome. CDR3 in DNA: TGTGCCAGCAGTTGGGGTGGAGGGGCTGAGCAGCCCCAGCATTTT. Translation gives CASSWGGGAEQPQHF.